Presented here are 3 T cell receptor beta chains from one specimen sequenced in a study of blood T cell repertoires in COVID-19. Using immunoSEQ multiplex PCR, the repertoire was profiled, and TCRdb retains in-frame clones only, with some absent. The sample includes around 120,000 clones, about 74% of them seen just once. The sample consisted of peripheral blood. The receptors come from a man in his 70s with acute or convalescent COVID-19.

The genes are TRBV7-9 and TRBJ1-4, with a possible D match to TRBD1 (6 bases). Trimming shortened V by 3 bases and J by 3 bases, and 11 bases separated the two germline ends. The CDR3 extends over 15 amino acids. Germline-derived CDR1 and CDR2 are SEHNR and FQNEAQ (reference sequence). The CDR3 DNA reads as TGTGCCAGCAGCTTTACAGGGCCCCCTAATGAAAAACTGTTTTTT. This translates into CASSFTGPPNEKLFF. Full variable domain (remainder filled in from reference TRBV7-9 and TRBJ1-4): DTGVSQNPRHKITKRGQNVTFRCDPISEHNRLYWYRQTLGQGPEFLTYFQNEAQLEKSRLLSDRFSAERPKGSFSTLEIQRTEQGDSAMYLCASSFTGPPNEKLFFGSGTQLSVL.

This clone was counted a few times. The rearrangement links TRBV3-1 (or the pseudogene TRBV3-2) to TRBJ2-2, with 9 nucleotides matching TRBD1. Germline V CDR1 and CDR2: LGHDT, YNNKEL (reference sequence). With V trimmed by 3 bases and J by 5 bases, 7 bases remained unmatched. The CDR3 loop spans 16 amino acids. The CDR3 sequence is CASSHAGTGRTGELFF. In nucleotides, the CDR3 is TGTGCCAGCAGCCACGCCGGGACAGGGAGGACCGGGGAGCTGTTTTTT.

The V and J genes are TRBV2 and TRBJ2-4; D is perhaps TRBD1 (6 bases). The CDR3 contains 15 residues. Trimming pared 6 bases from V and 0 bases from J, leaving 12 bases between. Germline V lookup: CDR1 SNHLY, CDR2 FYNNEI. The CDR3 coding sequence is TGTGCCAGCAGGGGACGGGGACAAGCCAAAAACATTCAGTACTTC. Its protein is CASRGRGQAKNIQYF.